These 11 T cell receptor beta chains originate from one sample sequenced in a study of blood T cells in healthy people across ages. Using a J-beta primer mix together with a sample-barcoded 5' primer, a second PCR was run for about 6 to 12 cycles. TCRdb re-called the 5' RACE reads through MiXCR, storing one row per CDR3 protein. The sample lists roughly 1,500,000 distinct CDR3 sequences, around 35% occurring once. The material sequenced was blood. The receptors come from a woman in her 30s in good health.

V and J are TRBV5-1 and TRBJ1-4; TRBD1 agrees at 7 bases. V was pared by 4 bases and J by 0 bases, with 6 bases of the junction left unmatched. The CDR3 loop spans 16 amino acids. The V gene's germline CDR1 is SGHRS and CDR2 YFSETQ. CDR3: CASSLQGGATNEKLFF. Written as DNA, the CDR3 is TGCGCCAGCAGCCTGCAGGGGGGCGCAACTAATGAAAAACTGTTTTTT. Filled out from reference TRBV5-1 and TRBJ1-4, the complete variable domain reads KAGVTQTPRYLIKTRGQQVTLSCSPISGHRSVSWYQQTPGQGLQFLFEYFSETQRNKGNFPGRFSGRQFSNSRSEMNVSTLELGDSALYLCASSLQGGATNEKLFFGSGTQLSVL.

The chain uses TRBV2 and TRBJ1-2; a weak D match, TRBD1 (6 bases). The CDR3 sequence is 14 residues long. Trimming removed 2 bases from V and 2 bases from J, with 9 bases in between. CDR1 is SNHLY, CDR2 FYNNEI, per germline. CDR3 amino acids: CASSERGQNYGYTF. The CDR3, as DNA: TGTGCCAGCAGTGAACGGGGGCAAAACTATGGCTACACCTTC.

As to this clonotype: One end of the junction varies from germline; a read error may be responsible. The chain joins TRBV6-6 to TRBJ2-1; the D gene is possibly TRBD1 (6 bases). The CDR3 consists of 13 residues. CDR1 MNHNY and CDR2 SVGAGI come from the germline V gene (reference sequence). The CDR3 DNA reads as TGTGCCAGCAGCGCGGACAGAAACAATGAGCGGTTCTTC. Its protein product is CASSADRNNERFF.

Regarding this clonotype: At one end, the junction sequence differs from germline, possibly due to a read error. The chain employs TRBV7-9 and TRBJ2-5, with D perhaps assigned TRBD1 or TRBD2 (6 bases each). The J call may not be correct, given that the DNA end is closer to TRBJ2-7. There are 14 residues in the CDR3. Germline V gene sequence: CDR1 SEHNR, CDR2 FQNEAQ (reference sequence). CDR3 region: CAGSLQGGHYEQYF. CDR3 in DNA: TGTGCCGGCAGCTTACAGGGAGGCCACTACGAGCAGTACTTC.

The chain couples TRBV14 to TRBJ1-2, with a tentative D call TRBD1 (5 bases). Germline V gives CDR1 SGHDN, CDR2 FVKESK. The CDR3 is 15 amino acids. V lost 0 bases, J lost 6 bases, and 14 bases lay in between. For the CDR3, the DNA is TGTGCCAGCAGCCAAGACACGGTCGGAGGGGATGGCTACACCTTC. This encodes CASSQDTVGGDGYTF.

This clonotype was seen repeatedly, ten times or more. Written as DNA, the CDR3 is TGTGCCAGCAGCCCCGACAGGGGGGTTTATAATTCACCCCTCCACTTT. This translates into CASSPDRGVYNSPLHF. The chain employs TRBV12-3 or TRBV12-4 and TRBJ1-6; 9 positions match TRBD1. With 6 bases clipped from V and 4 bases from J, the junction kept 7 bases outside the gene matches. The CDR3 runs 16 residues.

This clonotype was seen only a few times. V usage is TRBV25-1 and J usage is TRBJ2-1, with D possibly being TRBD2 (6 bases). The CDR3 is made up of 14 amino acids. The germline CDR1 and CDR2 sequences are MGHDK and SYGVNS. V dropped 4 bases and J dropped 6 bases, with 13 bases sitting between them. The CDR3 loop is CASSARLVFNEQFF. The DNA of the CDR3 is TGTGCCAGCAGTGCTCGACTAGTGTTCAATGAGCAGTTCTTC. Full variable domain (missing parts from reference TRBV25-1 and TRBJ2-1): EADIYQTPRYLVIGTGKKITLECSQTMGHDKMYWYQQDPGMELHLIHYSYGVNSTEKGDLSSESTVSRIRTEHFPLTLESARPSHTSQYLCASSARLVFNEQFFGPGTRLTVL.

In this sample, this clonotype turned up a few times. This chain links TRBV12-3 or TRBV12-4 with TRBJ2-7; 10 bases are shared with TRBD1. V lost 1 base and J lost 4; bases outside the gene matches: 4. The CDR3 spans 15 residues. CDR3 region: CASSLGGTGEYEQYF. The DNA for the CDR3 is TGTGCCAGCAGTTTAGGCGGGACAGGGGAATACGAGCAGTACTTC.

The gene calls are TRBV20-1 and TRBJ2-7; TRBD2 matches at 8 bases. After removal of 3 bases from V and 3 bases from J, the junction contained 4 bases not matched to a gene. The CDR3 sequence is 13 residues long. Germline V gene data show CDR1 as DFQATT and CDR2 as SNEGSKA (reference sequence). Here the CDR3 DNA reads TGCAGTGCTAGTGAGCGGGAGATCTACGAGCAGTACTTC. Translation: CSASEREIYEQYF.

This clonotype came up a few times. The chain has TRBV7-9 and TRBJ2-1; 7 bases are a match to TRBD2. Unmatched junction bases numbered 9, after V lost 6 bases and J lost 1 base. Germline assignment: CDR1 SEHNR and CDR2 FQNEAQ (reference sequence). This CDR3 comprises 16 residues. The CDR3 sequence: CASRGWGGNSYNEQFF. The CDR3 nucleotides read TGTGCCAGCAGAGGTTGGGGGGGGAATTCCTACAATGAGCAGTTCTTC.

The genes are TRBV29-1 and TRBJ2-7; 7 nucleotides align to TRBD2. Germline CDR1 SQVTM, CDR2 ANQGSEA. Losses at the gene ends were 1 base for V and 5 bases for J; bases not matched to a gene: 14. The CDR3 consists of 16 residues. The CDR3 here is CSVEVRNAPRGDEQYF. The CDR3 DNA follows: TGCAGCGTTGAAGTGAGGAACGCACCTCGGGGGGACGAGCAGTACTTC.